This T cell receptor beta chain came from a study of blood T cell repertoires in COVID-19 (dated by TCRdb to about 2020). Context from the whole study: Samples covering the acute and convalescent phases of COVID-19 were provided by collaborators in the United States, Italy and Spain. Where HLA class I and class II types were available, the types were taken from metadata supplied by the sample provider, not from assay-based typing. The prospective study material was composed of cDNA or gDNA derived from T cells, B-cell-depleted T cells, or PBMCs. The repertoires were released in a freely available public database intended as a resource for research on the immune response to SARS-CoV-2. Nearly every sample came with metadata listing a de-identified subject ID, COVID-19 status, age in years and sex. Subjects who had been exposed to COVID-19, were actively infected with it, or had recovered from it provided the deeply sampled blood TCRbeta repertoires that made up the dataset. Samples were obtained from the ongoing ImmuneRACE study (first 160 participants) and from roughly 1,300 subjects provided by 6 global collaborators.

TCRbeta CDR3 regions were amplified from genomic DNA using the immunoSEQ Assay, a bias-controlled multiplex PCR. Under the source paper's analysis protocol: The number of nucleated cells in each sample was estimated from the amplification of reference gene primers within the assay. To quantify the absolute abundance of each unique TCRbeta CDR3 rearrangement, sequence reads were collapsed and filtered. For each sample, productive Simpson clonality was calculated as the square root of Simpson's diversity index across productive rearrangements. Sourced from immuneACCESS, this table was stored by TCRdb with only in-frame sequences that have V and J called. A share of the clones is absent; for the studies checked, an unresolved V gene accounts for under half, and the remainder has no known explanation. For V, J and clone size, that table is used; D and trimming come from the DNA. In all, the sample holds over 200,000 clones, and approximately 87% of those were seen once. Clones ranked in the top ten supply about 2.5% of the sample.

This clone showed up just a few times. It lacks a known antigen. No much larger clone is present one base from it, and per-base qualities are unavailable. According to the germline V gene, CDR1 reads MNHEY and CDR2 reads SVGAGI. V and J lose 5 bases and 5 bases, and a span of 13 bases separates them. The CDR3 contains 14 residues, cysteine and phenylalanine counted. Solely the CDR3 DNA is kept, with 42 bases framed from the first base. The research as a whole found: The quantity of clinical and demographic metadata differed by source and by participant and was supplied without curation.

Collaborating institutions collected whole blood in K2EDTA tubes following their own protocols. For TCRbeta analysis, collaborator samples were shipped as frozen whole blood, as isolated PBMCs, or as DNA extracted from either sample type. The TCR originated in a woman aged 70-85 years with active or convalescent COVID-19. Sequenced: peripheral blood. The rearranged chain carries TRBV6-5 and TRBJ1-5, with TRBD1 perhaps the D gene, on 6 matching bases. This receptor has the CDR3 CASSLDSRYQPQHF. DNA sequence: TGTGCCAGCAGTCTGGACAGCCGGTATCAGCCCCAGCATTTT.